The 25 T cell receptor beta chains presented below share a single source sample, sequenced in a study of blood T cell repertoires in COVID-19. Produced via immunoSEQ multiplex PCR; TCRdb's table is partial and in-frame only. The table has some 120,000 clones, approximately 80% seen once. Sequenced: peripheral blood. The receptors stem from a human donor in a cohort sampled during active COVID-19.

The J gene is TRBJ2-7, the V gene TRBV4-1, with TRBD2 matching 8 bases. From germline, CDR1 is MGHRA and CDR2 YSYEKL. V lost 1 base and J lost 5; bases outside the gene matches: 10. The CDR3 sequence is 16 residues long. The DNA for the CDR3 is TGCGCCAGCAGCCAAGTGGACGGGACTAGTATCCACGAGCAGTACTTC. Translated, it gives CASSQVDGTSIHEQYF.

V gene TRBV19 combines with J gene TRBJ1-5; D is uncertain. Germline V gene data show CDR1 as LNHDA and CDR2 as SQIVND (reference sequence). This CDR3 is 16 amino acids long. The V end was cut by 3 bases, the J end by 0 bases, with 12 bases between. The CDR3 loop reads CASSMGVGISNQPQHF. CDR3 nucleotides: TGTGCCAGTAGTATGGGCGTGGGTATTAGCAATCAGCCCCAGCATTTT.

This chain links TRBV7-9 with TRBJ2-7; maybe TRBD2 (6 bases). The CDR3 spans 15 residues. Germline CDR1 and CDR2: SEHNR and FQNEAQ (reference sequence). Trimming stripped 1 base from V and 3 bases from J, with 13 bases between. CDR3 region: CASSLGPPTSYEQYF. CDR3 DNA: TGTGCCAGCAGCTTAGGACCCCCGACTAGCTACGAGCAGTACTTC.

This clone is termed medium-sized. The chain carries TRBV28 and TRBJ2-5; D is undetermined. V lost 4 bases, J lost 3 bases, and 6 bases lay in between. CDR1 is MDHEN, CDR2 SYDVKM, per germline. The CDR3 extends over 12 amino acids. The CDR3 is CASSWSEETQYF. The CDR3, as DNA: TGTGCCAGCAGTTGGTCGGAAGAGACCCAGTACTTC.

This clone showed up just a few times. The rearrangement uses TRBV20-1 and TRBJ2-7; D remains unclear. This CDR3 has 10 amino acids. Per the germline V gene, CDR1 is DFQATT and CDR2 is SNEGSKA (reference sequence). Trimming stripped 5 bases from V and 6 bases from J, with 8 bases between. CDR3 residues: CSASPGEQYF. CDR3 nucleotide sequence: TGCAGTGCTTCTCCGGGCGAGCAGTACTTC.

V is TRBV29-1 and J is TRBJ2-7, with D possibly TRBD2 on 5 matching bases. This CDR3 contains 12 residues. V shed 5 bases and J shed 1 base, with 9 bases lying between them. Germline V gene data show CDR1 as SQVTM and CDR2 as ANQGSEA. Here the CDR3 DNA reads TGCAGCGTTCTCGGGGTTTCCTACGAGCAGTACTTC. Protein sequence: CSVLGVSYEQYF.

The chain carries TRBV6-1 and TRBJ2-7, with 7 bases that match TRBD2. CDR1 is MNHNS, CDR2 SASEGT, per germline. The CDR3 runs to 18 residues. V lost 2 bases, J lost 1 base, and 14 bases stayed unmatched. The CDR3 loop is CASSETAGKELWSYEQYF. The CDR3 DNA sequence: TGTGCCAGCAGTGAAACAGCGGGAAAAGAGTTGTGGTCCTACGAGCAGTACTTC.

The chain joins TRBV19 to TRBJ1-1, with D unclear. V lost 11 bases and J 8 bases, leaving 21 bases between the germline ends. The CDR3 runs 13 residues. Per germline, CDR1 LNHDA and CDR2 SQIVND (reference sequence). The CDR3 DNA is TGTGCCTCCACCCCGACAAGCACCAGAGAAGCTTTCTTT. This sequence encodes CASTPTSTREAFF.

This chain joins TRBV6-5 and TRBJ2-7; D possibly corresponds to TRBD2 (6 bases). CDR3 length: 15 residues. Between the trimmed V and J ends, which lost 4 bases and 5 bases, there was a span of 18 bases. Germline values: CDR1 MNHEY, CDR2 SVGAGI. CDR3 region: CASSSVGGAGNEQYF. The DNA for the CDR3 is TGTGCCAGCAGTTCCGTCGGAGGGGCTGGGAACGAGCAGTACTTC.

The rearrangement uses TRBV7-9 and TRBJ1-1; unclear D gene. The V gene lost 0 bases and the J gene lost 8 bases, with 10 bases spanning the gap. CDR1 and CDR2 (germline): SEHNR, FQNEAQ (reference sequence). The CDR3 loop spans 13 amino acids. The DNA for the CDR3 is TGTGCCAGCAGCTTAGCCTCCGCGGCAGAAGCTTTCTTT. Its protein product is CASSLASAAEAFF.

The V call is TRBV5-6, the J call TRBJ2-7; D possibly corresponds to TRBD2 (5 bases). Trimming took 6 bases from V and 5 from J, leaving 21 bases between them. The CDR3 is 15 amino acids. CDR1 is SGHDT, CDR2 YYEEEE, per germline. CDR3 DNA: TGTGCCAGCACCCATCTTGGGGAGTTCAGCCACGAGCAGTACTTC. It specifies CASTHLGEFSHEQYF.

This chain joins TRBV7-9 and TRBJ1-5; 7 bases align to TRBD1. The CDR3 totals 15 residues. Germline V gives CDR1 SEHNR, CDR2 FQNEAQ (reference sequence). V shed 5 bases and J 0 bases; nucleotides not matched to a gene: 4. The CDR3 spells CASSPSGGSNQPQHF. CDR3 coding DNA: TGTGCCAGCAGCCCCTCAGGGGGTAGCAATCAGCCCCAGCATTTT.

The CDR3 loop is CASSLVGSSSSPYEQYF. Here the CDR3 DNA reads TGTGCCAGCAGCTTAGTAGGGTCTAGCTCTTCTCCCTACGAGCAGTACTTC. The rearrangement links TRBV7-8 to TRBJ2-7; TRBD2 might be the D (5 bases). CDR3 length equals 17 residues. Trimming cost V 1 base and J 2 bases, with 18 bases left between them. The V gene's germline CDR1 is SGHVS and CDR2 FQNEAQ.

The V call is TRBV14, the J call TRBJ2-7; 7 bases line up with TRBD2. Germline CDR1 reads SGHDN; CDR2 reads FVKESK. V shed 2 bases, J shed 0 bases, and the junction held 4 bases outside the gene matches. The CDR3 runs to 15 residues. The chain's CDR3 is CASSQSSGISYEQYF. Here the CDR3 DNA reads TGTGCCAGCAGCCAATCGAGCGGGATCTCCTACGAGCAGTACTTC.

This clone occurred once. The V call is TRBV6-5, the J call TRBJ1-4; D gene ambiguous. The V end lost 0 bases, the J end lost 10 bases, and 18 bases lay between the germline ends. CDR3 length equals 16 residues. Germline V gives CDR1 MNHEY, CDR2 SVGAGI. The CDR3 protein is CASSYSLGPAKRKLFF. For the CDR3, the DNA is TGTGCCAGCAGTTACTCTCTGGGCCCGGCTAAACGAAAACTGTTTTTT.

This chain links TRBV2 with TRBJ1-1; D unresolved. The V end lost 3 bases, the J end lost 0 bases, and 8 bases lay between the germline ends. The CDR3 length is 14 residues. Germline V gene lookup returns CDR1 SNHLY and CDR2 FYNNEI. Here the CDR3 reads CASSEGDLNTEAFF. The CDR3 bases are TGTGCCAGCAGTGAGGGAGATCTGAACACTGAAGCTTTCTTT. The full variable domain, its missing parts supplied by reference TRBV2 and TRBJ1-1, is EPEVTQTPSHQVTQMGQEVILRCVPISNHLYFYWYRQILGQKVEFLVSFYNNEISEKSEIFDDQFSVERPDGSNFTLKIRSTKLEDSAMYFCASSEGDLNTEAFFGQGTRLTVV.

The V gene is TRBV7-2, the J gene TRBJ2-1; 9 bases match TRBD2. This CDR3 spans 17 amino acids. The junction had 11 bases not matched to a gene; V was cut back by 1 base and J by 7 bases. In germline, CDR1 is SGHTA, CDR2 FQGNSA. This CDR3 reads CASSLGRGAGGGNEQFF. CDR3 DNA sequence: TGTGCCAGCAGCTTAGGGAGAGGCGCGGGAGGGGGGAATGAGCAGTTCTTC.

Only a few counts were recorded for this clone. The chain has TRBV19 and TRBJ1-1; the D gene is possibly TRBD1 (5 bases). The CDR3 loop spans 13 amino acids. CDR1 is LNHDA, CDR2 SQIVND, per germline (reference sequence). V gave up 3 bases and J gave up 4 bases, with 9 bases separating them. CDR3 bases: TGTGCCAGTAGTATTCAGGGCAGCACTGAAGCTTTCTTT. Translating it yields CASSIQGSTEAFF. The whole variable domain, filled in from reference TRBV19 and TRBJ1-1, reads DGGITQSPKYLFRKEGQNVTLSCEQNLNHDAMYWYRQDPGQGLRLIYYSQIVNDFQKGDIAEGYSVSREKKESFPLTVTSAQKNPTAFYLCASSIQGSTEAFFGQGTRLTVV.

The chain joins TRBV27 to TRBJ2-4; 7 nucleotides agree with TRBD2. Germline lookup yields CDR1 MNHEY and CDR2 SMNVEV (reference sequence). The CDR3 spans 14 residues. J lost 9 bases, V lost 4 bases, and 9 bases had no gene match. The CDR3 DNA sequence: TGTGCCAGCAGTTCTCTTTCCGGGAGGAGCATTCAGTACTTC. It encodes CASSSLSGRSIQYF.

The CDR3 DNA sequence: TGCGCCAGCAGCCCCGCAGGCAGCACTAATGAAAAACTGTTTTTT. Its translation: CASSPAGSTNEKLFF. V and J are TRBV5-1 and TRBJ1-4; D uncertain. From germline, CDR1 is SGHRS and CDR2 YFSETQ. Trimming removed 4 bases from V and 2 bases from J, with 12 bases in between. The length of the CDR3 is 15 residues.

The gene calls are TRBV24-1 and TRBJ2-6, with D possibly TRBD1 on 5 matching bases. V was clipped by 9 bases and J by 0 bases, with 5 bases between them. There are 13 residues in the CDR3. Germline V gives CDR1 KGHDR, CDR2 SFDVKD. The CDR3 is CATGASGANVLTF. CDR3 coding DNA: TGTGCCACCGGGGCCTCTGGGGCCAACGTCCTGACTTTC.

The table lists this clone with a few counts. J is TRBJ2-7 and V is TRBV7-9; tentatively, D is TRBD1 (6 bases). Trimming left V 5 bases short and J 1 base short, with 18 bases between. The length of the CDR3 is 16 residues. Looked up from germline, CDR1 is SEHNR and CDR2 is FQNEAQ (reference sequence). The CDR3 is CASSLQGPAESYEQYF. Here the CDR3 DNA reads TGTGCCAGCAGCCTCCAGGGGCCGGCGGAATCCTACGAGCAGTACTTC.

V usage is TRBV15 and J usage is TRBJ2-7, with 9 bases matching TRBD1. V lost 0 bases, J lost 5 bases, and 11 bases stayed unmatched. The CDR3 is made up of 17 amino acids. Per the germline V gene, CDR1 is LNHNV and CDR2 is YYDKDF (reference sequence). The CDR3 sequence is CATSRDPPGQGLHEQYF. The CDR3 bases are TGTGCCACCAGCAGAGACCCTCCGGGACAGGGCCTCCACGAGCAGTACTTC.

This chain uses TRBV30 with TRBJ1-5, with unresolved D. The germline CDR1 and CDR2 sequences are GTSNPN and SVGIG (reference sequence). This CDR3 is 15 amino acids long. V was trimmed by 0 bases and J by 6 bases, leaving 15 bases between them. For the CDR3, the DNA is TGTGCCTGGAGTGTACGCGGGCAGTTGGGTCAGCCCCAGCATTTT. Its protein is CAWSVRGQLGQPQHF.

In DNA form, the CDR3 reads TGTGCCAGCAGCTTAAAGTCGAGGCGGAACACGGGCGAGCAGTACTTC. Protein product: CASSLKSRRNTGEQYF. The chain combines TRBV7-2 with TRBJ2-7; no definite D call. V lost 2 bases, J lost 6 bases, and 20 bases lay in between. The CDR3 has 16 residues. Germline V gives CDR1 SGHTA, CDR2 FQGNSA.